This paragraph reports one T cell receptor beta chain. No antigen is known for it. Trimming removed 6 bases at V and 0 bases at J, with 9 bases between. Germline V gene lookup returns CDR1 DFQATT and CDR2 SNEGSKA (reference sequence). The length of the CDR3 is 13 residues. Cultured CD4+ T cells had their DNA profiled by the Oncomine TCR Beta short-read assay. In TCRdb, the PCR reads were re-called with MiXCR into one record per CDR3 protein. Here the sample spans just over 15,000 distinct CDR3 sequences, roughly 52% being singletons. Indicated treatment: roughly 10-day PBMC culture with coronavirus spike peptide pools or control peptides (ViraFEST assay). The record originates from a study of vaccination and CD4 T cells after COVID-19. Whole-study context: Following dose two, a median roughly 72 days (range 14 to 241) passed before post-vaccine samples were taken.

Broader study findings: Within the convalescent patients, a median approximately 86% of the SARS-CoV-2-reactive clones were ones that appeared only post-vaccination.

The input for sequencing was CD4+ T cells from blood, cultured in vitro, taken before SARS-CoV-2 vaccination. This TCR was recovered from a human donor who had recovered from COVID-19. The J gene is TRBJ1-5, the V gene TRBV20-1; TRBD1 might be the D (6 bases). The CDR3 bases are TGCAGTGCCCGACAGGCTAGCAATCAGCCCCAGCATTTT. Amino acids: CSARQASNQPQHF.